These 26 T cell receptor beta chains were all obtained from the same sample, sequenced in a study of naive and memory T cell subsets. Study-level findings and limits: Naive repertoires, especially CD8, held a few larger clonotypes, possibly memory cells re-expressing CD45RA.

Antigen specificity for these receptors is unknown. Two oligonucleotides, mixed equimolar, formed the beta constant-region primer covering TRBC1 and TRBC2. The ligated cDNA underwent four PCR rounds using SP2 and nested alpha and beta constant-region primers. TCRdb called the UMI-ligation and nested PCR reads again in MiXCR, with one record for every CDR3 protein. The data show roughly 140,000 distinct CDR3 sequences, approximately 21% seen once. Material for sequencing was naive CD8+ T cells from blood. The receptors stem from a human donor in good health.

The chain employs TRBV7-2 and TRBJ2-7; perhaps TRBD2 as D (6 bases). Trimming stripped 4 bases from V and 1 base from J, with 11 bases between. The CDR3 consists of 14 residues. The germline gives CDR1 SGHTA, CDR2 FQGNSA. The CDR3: CASSYHSGSYEQYF. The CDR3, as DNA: TGTGCCAGCAGCTACCATAGCGGATCCTACGAGCAGTACTTC.

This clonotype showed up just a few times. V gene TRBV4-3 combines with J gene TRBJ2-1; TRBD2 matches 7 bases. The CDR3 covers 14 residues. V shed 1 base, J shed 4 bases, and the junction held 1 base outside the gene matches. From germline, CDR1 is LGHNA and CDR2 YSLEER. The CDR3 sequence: CASSQGAGYNEQFF. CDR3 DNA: TGCGCCAGCAGCCAAGGAGCGGGGTACAATGAGCAGTTCTTC.

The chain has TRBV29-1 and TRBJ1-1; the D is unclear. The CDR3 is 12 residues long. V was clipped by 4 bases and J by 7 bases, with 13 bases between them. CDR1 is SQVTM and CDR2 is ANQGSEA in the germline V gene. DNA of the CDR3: TGCAGCGTTGTCCCCAGGTGGGGTGAAGCTTTCTTT. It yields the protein CSVVPRWGEAFF.

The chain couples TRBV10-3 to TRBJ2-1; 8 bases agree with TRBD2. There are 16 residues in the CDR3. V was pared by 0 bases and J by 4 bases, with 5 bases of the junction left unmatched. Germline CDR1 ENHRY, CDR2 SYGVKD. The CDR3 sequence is CAISESDAGGYNEQFF. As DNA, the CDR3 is TGTGCCATCAGTGAGTCGGATGCGGGAGGTTACAATGAGCAGTTCTTC.

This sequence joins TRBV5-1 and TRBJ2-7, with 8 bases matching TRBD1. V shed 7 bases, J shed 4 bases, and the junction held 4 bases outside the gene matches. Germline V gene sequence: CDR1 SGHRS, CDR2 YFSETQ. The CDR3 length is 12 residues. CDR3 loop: CASGQGIYEQYF. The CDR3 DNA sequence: TGCGCCAGCGGACAGGGAATTTACGAGCAGTACTTC.

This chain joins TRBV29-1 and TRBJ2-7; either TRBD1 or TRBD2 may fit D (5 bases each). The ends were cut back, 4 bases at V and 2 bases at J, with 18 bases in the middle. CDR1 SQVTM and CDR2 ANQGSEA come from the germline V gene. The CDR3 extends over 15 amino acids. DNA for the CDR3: TGCAGCGTTGGGGGCCCTAGGGACGGCCCCTACGAGCAGTACTTC. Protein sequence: CSVGGPRDGPYEQYF.

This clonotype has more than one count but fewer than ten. The CDR3 DNA sequence: TGTGCCAGCAGCCAAGCGGCTCGGATTGCAGCTTTCTTT. It is translated as CASSQAARIAAFF. This chain uses TRBV3-1 with TRBJ1-1; D is ambiguous. V was clipped by 1 base and J by 10 bases, with 13 bases between them. This CDR3 is 13 amino acids long. Germline loops: CDR1 LGHDT, CDR2 YNNKEL (reference sequence).

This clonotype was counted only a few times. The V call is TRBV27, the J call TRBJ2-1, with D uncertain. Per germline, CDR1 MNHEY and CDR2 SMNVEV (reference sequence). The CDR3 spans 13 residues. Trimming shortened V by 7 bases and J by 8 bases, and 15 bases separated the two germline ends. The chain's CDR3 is CASTFRFMDEQFF. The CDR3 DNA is TGTGCCAGCACGTTTCGATTTATGGATGAGCAGTTCTTC.

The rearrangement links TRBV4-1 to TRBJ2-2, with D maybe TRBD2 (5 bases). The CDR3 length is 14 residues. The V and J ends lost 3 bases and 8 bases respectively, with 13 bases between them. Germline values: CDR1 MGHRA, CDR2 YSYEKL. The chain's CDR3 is CASSQMAGSGELFF. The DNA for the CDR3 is TGCGCCAGCAGCCAGATGGCGGGCAGTGGGGAGCTGTTTTTT.

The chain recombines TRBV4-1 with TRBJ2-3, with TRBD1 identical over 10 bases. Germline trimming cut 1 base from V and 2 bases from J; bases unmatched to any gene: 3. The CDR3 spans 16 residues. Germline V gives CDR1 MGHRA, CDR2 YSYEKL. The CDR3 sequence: CASSQAGTGDTDTQYF. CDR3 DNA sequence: TGCGCCAGCAGCCAAGCGGGGACAGGGGACACAGATACGCAGTATTTT.

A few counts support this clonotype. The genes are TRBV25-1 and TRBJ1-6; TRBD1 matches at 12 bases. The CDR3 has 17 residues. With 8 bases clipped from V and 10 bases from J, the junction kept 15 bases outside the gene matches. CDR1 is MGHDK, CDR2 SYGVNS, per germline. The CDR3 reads CASGEVWDRGRGSPLHF. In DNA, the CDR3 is TGTGCCAGCGGAGAGGTATGGGACAGGGGGCGAGGATCACCCCTCCACTTT.

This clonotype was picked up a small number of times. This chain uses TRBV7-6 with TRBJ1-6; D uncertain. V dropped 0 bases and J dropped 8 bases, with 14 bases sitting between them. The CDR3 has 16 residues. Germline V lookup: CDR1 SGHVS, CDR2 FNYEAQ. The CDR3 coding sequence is TGTGCCAGCAGCTTAGCAGGGTTTACGCAGGATTCACCCCTCCACTTT. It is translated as CASSLAGFTQDSPLHF.

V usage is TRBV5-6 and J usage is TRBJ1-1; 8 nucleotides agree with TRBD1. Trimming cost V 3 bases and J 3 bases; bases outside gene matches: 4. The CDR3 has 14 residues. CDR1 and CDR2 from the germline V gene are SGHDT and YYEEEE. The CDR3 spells CASSSRTGHTEAFF. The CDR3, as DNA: TGTGCCAGCAGCTCCCGGACAGGGCACACTGAAGCTTTCTTT.

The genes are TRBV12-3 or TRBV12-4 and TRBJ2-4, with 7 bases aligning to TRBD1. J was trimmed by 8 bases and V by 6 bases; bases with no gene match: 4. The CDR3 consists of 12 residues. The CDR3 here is CASSFTGDIQYF. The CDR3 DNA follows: TGTGCCAGCAGCTTTACAGGGGACATTCAGTACTTC.

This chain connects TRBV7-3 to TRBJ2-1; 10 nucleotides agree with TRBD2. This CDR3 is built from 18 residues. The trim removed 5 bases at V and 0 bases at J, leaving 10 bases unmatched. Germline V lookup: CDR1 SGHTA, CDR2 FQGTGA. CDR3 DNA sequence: TGTGCCAGCAGCCCCCATCCAGCGGGAGGGAGCTCCTACAATGAGCAGTTCTTC. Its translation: CASSPHPAGGSSYNEQFF.

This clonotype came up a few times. The CDR3 nucleotides read TGTGCCACCAGTGATTCCCGACTAGACTACAATGAGCAGTTCTTC. Amino acid sequence: CATSDSRLDYNEQFF. This chain links TRBV24-1 with TRBJ2-1; D is possibly TRBD2 (6 bases). This CDR3 spans 15 amino acids. V lost 2 bases to trimming and J lost 3 bases, with 10 bases between them. Germline CDR1 is KGHDR and CDR2 is SFDVKD.

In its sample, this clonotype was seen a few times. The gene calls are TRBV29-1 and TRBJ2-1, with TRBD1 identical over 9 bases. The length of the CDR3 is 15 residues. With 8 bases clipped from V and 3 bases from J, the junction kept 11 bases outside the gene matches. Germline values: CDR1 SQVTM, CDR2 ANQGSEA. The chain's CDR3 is CSISSRDRDYNEQFF. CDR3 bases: TGCAGCATAAGCTCCCGGGACAGGGACTACAATGAGCAGTTCTTC.

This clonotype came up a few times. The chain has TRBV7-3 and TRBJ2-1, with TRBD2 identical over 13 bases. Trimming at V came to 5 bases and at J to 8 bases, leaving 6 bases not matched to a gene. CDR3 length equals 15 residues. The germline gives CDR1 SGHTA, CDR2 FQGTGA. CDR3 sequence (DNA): TGTGCCAGCAGCACCACTAGCGGGAGGGTGGATGAGCAGTTCTTC. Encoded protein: CASSTTSGRVDEQFF.

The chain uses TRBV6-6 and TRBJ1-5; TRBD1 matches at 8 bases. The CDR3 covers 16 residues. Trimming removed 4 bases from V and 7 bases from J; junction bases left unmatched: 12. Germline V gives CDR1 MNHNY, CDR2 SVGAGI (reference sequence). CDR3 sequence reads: CASSSQGEGLRQPQHF. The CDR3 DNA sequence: TGTGCCAGCAGTTCACAGGGGGAGGGCCTCAGGCAGCCCCAGCATTTT.

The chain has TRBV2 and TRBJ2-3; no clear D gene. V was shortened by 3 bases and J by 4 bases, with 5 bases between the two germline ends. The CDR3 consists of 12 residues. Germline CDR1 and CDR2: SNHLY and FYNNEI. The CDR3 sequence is CASSEEPDTQYF. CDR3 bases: TGTGCCAGCAGTGAGGAGCCAGATACGCAGTATTTT.

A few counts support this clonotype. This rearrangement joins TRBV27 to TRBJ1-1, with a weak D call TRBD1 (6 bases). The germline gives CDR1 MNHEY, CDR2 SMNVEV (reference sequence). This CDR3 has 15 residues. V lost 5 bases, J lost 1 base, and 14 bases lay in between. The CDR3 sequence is CASSPGDTQNTEAFF. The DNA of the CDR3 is TGTGCCAGCAGTCCTGGGGACACACAGAACACTGAAGCTTTCTTT.

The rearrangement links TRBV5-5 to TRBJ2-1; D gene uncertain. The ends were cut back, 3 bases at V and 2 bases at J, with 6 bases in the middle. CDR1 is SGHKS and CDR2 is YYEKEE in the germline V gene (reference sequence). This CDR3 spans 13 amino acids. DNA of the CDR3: TGTGCCAGCAGCTCTTTTGCCTACAATGAGCAGTTCTTC. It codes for CASSSFAYNEQFF.

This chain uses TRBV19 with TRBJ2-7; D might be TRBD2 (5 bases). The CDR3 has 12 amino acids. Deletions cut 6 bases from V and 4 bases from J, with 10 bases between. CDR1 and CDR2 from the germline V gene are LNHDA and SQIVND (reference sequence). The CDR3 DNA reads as TGTGCCAGTAGCCCGGGAATTTACGAGCAGTACTTC. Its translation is CASSPGIYEQYF.

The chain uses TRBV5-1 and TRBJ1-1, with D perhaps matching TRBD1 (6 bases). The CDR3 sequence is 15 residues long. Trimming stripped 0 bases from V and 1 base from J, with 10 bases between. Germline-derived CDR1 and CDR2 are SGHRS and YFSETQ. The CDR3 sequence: CASSLGGGWNTEAFF. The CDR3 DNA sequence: TGCGCCAGCAGCTTGGGGGGGGGCTGGAACACTGAAGCTTTCTTT.

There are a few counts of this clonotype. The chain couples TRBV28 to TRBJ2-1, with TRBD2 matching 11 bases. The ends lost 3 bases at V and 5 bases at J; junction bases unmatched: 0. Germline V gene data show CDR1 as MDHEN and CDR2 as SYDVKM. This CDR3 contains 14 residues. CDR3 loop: CASSFSGRDNEQFF. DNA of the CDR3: TGTGCCAGCAGTTTTAGCGGGAGGGACAATGAGCAGTTCTTC.

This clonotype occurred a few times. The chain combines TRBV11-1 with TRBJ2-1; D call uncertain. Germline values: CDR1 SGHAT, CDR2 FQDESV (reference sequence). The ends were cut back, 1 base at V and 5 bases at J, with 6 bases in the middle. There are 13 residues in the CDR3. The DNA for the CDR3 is TGTGCCAGCAGCTTAGTCTTTAACAATGAGCAGTTCTTC. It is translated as CASSLVFNNEQFF. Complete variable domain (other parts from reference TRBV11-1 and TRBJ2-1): EAEVAQSPRYKITEKSQAVAFWCDPISGHATLYWYRQILGQGPELLVQFQDESVVDDSQLPKDRFSAERLKGVDSTLKIQPAELGDSAMYLCASSLVFNNEQFFGPGTRLTVL.